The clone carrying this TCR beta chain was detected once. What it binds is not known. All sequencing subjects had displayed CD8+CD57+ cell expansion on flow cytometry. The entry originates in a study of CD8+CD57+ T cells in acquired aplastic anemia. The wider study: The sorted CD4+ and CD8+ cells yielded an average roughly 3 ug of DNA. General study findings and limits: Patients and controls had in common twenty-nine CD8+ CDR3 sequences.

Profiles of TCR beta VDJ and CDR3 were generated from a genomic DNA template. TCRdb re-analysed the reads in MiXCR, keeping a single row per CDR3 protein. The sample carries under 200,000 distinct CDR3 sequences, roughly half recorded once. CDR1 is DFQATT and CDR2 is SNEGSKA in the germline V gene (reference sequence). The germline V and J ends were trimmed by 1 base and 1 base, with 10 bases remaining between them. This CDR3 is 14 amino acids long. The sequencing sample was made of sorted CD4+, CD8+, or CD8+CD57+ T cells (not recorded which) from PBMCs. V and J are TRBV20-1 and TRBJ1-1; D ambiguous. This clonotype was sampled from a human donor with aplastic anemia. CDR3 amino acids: CSARVPAGNTEAFF. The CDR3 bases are TGCAGTGCTAGAGTTCCAGCGGGGAACACTGAAGCTTTCTTT.